The 27 T cell receptor beta chains reported below all come from one sample, sequenced in a study of T cells in Graves' hyperthyroidism and ophthalmopathy. There were TCR beta CDR3 regions amplified from RNA transcripts. The HTBI set primed first-round TCR CDR3 RT-PCR. One entry per CDR3 protein, called by TCRdb with MiXCR from the multiplex PCR reads. The sample lists 650,000 to 700,000 distinct CDR3 sequences, 15% to 20% occurring once. The sequenced material came from blood. Source of these receptors: a man aged 50-59 years with Graves' hyperthyroidism.

This clonotype was found many times. The chain recombines TRBV24-1 with TRBJ2-1, with TRBD1 identical over 8 bases. CDR1 and CDR2 from the germline V gene are KGHDR and SFDVKD. V dropped 3 bases and J dropped 5; count of bases not matched to a gene: 5. The CDR3 spans 15 residues. In DNA form, the CDR3 reads TGTGCCACCAGTGATCCCCGGACAGGGAACAATGAGCAGTTCTTC. Translated: CATSDPRTGNNEQFF.

This clonotype was seen ten or more times. V is TRBV7-3 and J is TRBJ2-3; TRBD2 matches 7 bases. The CDR3 is made up of 17 amino acids. After removal of 2 bases from V and 2 bases from J, the junction contained 10 bases not matched to a gene. In germline, CDR1 is SGHTA, CDR2 FQGTGA. The chain's CDR3 is CASSLDPSGDLTDTQYF. In nucleotides, the CDR3 is TGTGCCAGCAGCTTAGACCCCAGCGGGGACCTCACAGATACGCAGTATTTT.

This clonotype was detected a few times. The gene calls are TRBV24-1 and TRBJ2-4, with D uncertain. This CDR3 region has 14 residues. Germline assignment: CDR1 KGHDR and CDR2 SFDVKD. V was trimmed by 4 bases and J by 0 bases, leaving 6 bases between them. The CDR3 sequence: CATSDDGAKNIQYF. The CDR3 DNA sequence: TGTGCCACCAGTGACGATGGAGCCAAAAACATTCAGTACTTC.

Of note for this clonotype: A much larger clone lies one base from this, so it may be a read error. V usage is TRBV5-1 and J usage is TRBJ1-4; 8 bases map to TRBD1. The CDR3 sequence is 14 residues long. CDR1 is SGHRS, CDR2 YFSETQ, per germline. CDR3: CAGSSDRGREKLFF. The CDR3 region has the DNA TGCGCCGGCAGCTCAGACAGGGGACGCGAAAAACTGTTTTTT.

This clonotype was recorded many times. The rearrangement joins TRBV5-1 to TRBJ2-3; D might be TRBD1 or TRBD2, each matching 5 bases. Trimming stripped 5 bases from V and 4 bases from J, with 20 bases between. Germline V gene data show CDR1 as SGHRS and CDR2 as YFSETQ. This CDR3 has 16 residues. Written as DNA, the CDR3 is TGCGCCAGCAGTTACCAGATGGACCTGGGGGCAGATACGCAGTATTTT. It encodes CASSYQMDLGADTQYF.

This chain joins TRBV5-1 and TRBJ2-7, with 9 positions matching TRBD1. In germline, CDR1 is SGHRS, CDR2 YFSETQ. V dropped 0 bases and J dropped 5; count of bases not matched to a gene: 6. The CDR3 spans 15 residues. The CDR3 reads CASSLEGQGWNEQYF. The CDR3 DNA reads as TGCGCCAGCAGCTTGGAGGGACAGGGATGGAACGAGCAGTACTTC.

In its sample, this clonotype was seen a few times. Sequence at one end of the junction differs from germline and may be a read error. The V call is TRBV19, the J call TRBJ2-1; TRBD2 aligns across 7 bases. Germline CDR1 reads LNHDA; CDR2 reads SQIVND (reference sequence). CDR3 length: 14 amino acids. CDR3 bases: TGTGCCAGTAGTAGTGCGGGAGCTTACAGTGAGCAGTTCTTC. It specifies CASSSAGAYSEQFF.

This clonotype was picked up many times. The rearrangement uses TRBV2 and TRBJ2-3; D perhaps matches TRBD1 (5 bases). The CDR3 has 14 amino acids. Germline-derived CDR1 and CDR2 are SNHLY and FYNNEI. Trimming cost V 6 bases and J 1 base, with 11 bases left between them. CDR3 DNA: TGTGCCAGCAGCGAGATAGGGGGCACAGATACGCAGTATTTT. Encoded protein: CASSEIGGTDTQYF.

This clonotype showed up many times. The chain is built from TRBV27 and TRBJ2-7; possibly TRBD2 for D (5 bases). CDR1 MNHEY and CDR2 SMNVEV come from the germline V gene (reference sequence). There are 15 residues in the CDR3. Trimming took 2 bases from V and 4 from J, leaving 15 bases between them. The CDR3 DNA sequence: TGTGCCAGCAGTTTAAGTATCGGGAAATATTACGAGCAGTACTTC. As protein: CASSLSIGKYYEQYF.

This clonotype was found many times. The chain uses TRBV11-2 and TRBJ2-3; 9 bases are a match to TRBD2. The CDR3 has 17 residues. With V trimmed by 5 bases and J by 3 bases, 12 bases remained unmatched. Germline CDR1 and CDR2: SGHAT and FQNNGV. CDR3 nucleotides: TGTGCCAGCAGCCCTATGGCGGGAGGGCTAATGACAGATACGCAGTATTTT. It encodes CASSPMAGGLMTDTQYF.

This sequence joins TRBV6-6 and TRBJ1-6, with D perhaps TRBD1 (6 bases). The CDR3 contains 15 residues. The germline V gene has CDR1 MNHNY and CDR2 SVGAGI (reference sequence). Trimming left V 0 bases short and J 11 bases short, with 14 bases between. Written as DNA, the CDR3 is TGTGCCAGCAGTTACTCGATAGGGGGACTCCCACCCCTCCACTTT. This sequence encodes CASSYSIGGLPPLHF.

The sample holds many counts of this clonotype. The chain has TRBV12-3 or TRBV12-4 and TRBJ1-1, with D possibly TRBD1 on 6 matching bases. Trimming removed 7 bases at V and 8 bases at J, with 14 bases between. CDR3 length equals 12 residues. The CDR3 region is CASTQGWEEAFF. The CDR3 nucleotides are TGTGCCAGCACCCAGGGGTGGGAAGAAGCTTTCTTT.

As to this clonotype: One end of the junction is discordant with germline, which a read error may explain. The rearrangement joins TRBV20-1 to TRBJ2-5, with D uncertain. The length of the CDR3 is 15 residues. CDR1 is DFQATT, CDR2 SNEGSKA, per germline (reference sequence). CDR3 sequence: CSARASALDQGTQYF. The CDR3 coding sequence is TGCAGTGCTAGAGCCTCGGCATTAGACCAAGGGACCCAGTACTTC.

This chain connects TRBV15 to TRBJ2-3; 15 nucleotides match TRBD2. Losses at the gene ends were 1 base for V and 2 bases for J; bases not matched to a gene: 1. Germline V lookup: CDR1 LNHNV, CDR2 YYDKDF (reference sequence). This CDR3 spans 17 amino acids. CDR3 in DNA: TGTGCCACCAGCAGAGGGACTAGCGGGAGGGCCACAGATACGCAGTATTTT. Residues: CATSRGTSGRATDTQYF.

The chain couples TRBV7-2 to TRBJ2-2; perhaps TRBD1 as D (6 bases). CDR1 and CDR2 (germline): SGHTA, FQGNSA. V shed 6 bases and J shed 0 bases, with 11 bases lying between them. The CDR3 runs 15 residues. The CDR3 region is CASRGALANTGELFF. Here the CDR3 DNA reads TGTGCCAGCAGGGGGGCCCTAGCGAACACCGGGGAGCTGTTTTTT.

A word on this clonotype: A far larger clone is off by one base, so a read error is likely. The chain carries TRBV7-3 and TRBJ2-1, with D perhaps matching TRBD1 or TRBD2 (5 bases each). The CDR3 loop spans 14 amino acids. Germline V gene lookup returns CDR1 SGHTA and CDR2 FQGTGA. In nucleotides, the CDR3 is TGTGCCAGCAGCTTAGGGGGATCTGTCAATGGGCAGTTCTTC. Translating gives CASSLGGSVNGQFF.

This clonotype was recorded at least ten times. V is TRBV27 and J is TRBJ2-7; D tentatively reads TRBD1 or TRBD2 (5 bases each). In germline, CDR1 is MNHEY, CDR2 SMNVEV (reference sequence). V was trimmed by 4 bases and J by 1 base, leaving 14 bases between them. The CDR3 spans 15 residues. This chain's CDR3 is CASSSSPGLSYEQYF. CDR3 bases: TGTGCCAGCAGTTCTTCCCCGGGGCTTTCCTACGAGCAGTACTTC.

V and J are TRBV6-2 or TRBV6-3 and TRBJ1-5; a weak D match, TRBD1 (6 bases). The CDR3 runs 15 residues. V was trimmed by 6 bases and J by 7 bases, leaving 19 bases between them. Germline CDR1 is MNHEY and CDR2 is SVGEGT. The CDR3 reads CASSLIAGTNQPQHF. CDR3 bases: TGTGCCAGCAGCCTTATCGCCGGGACAAACCAGCCCCAGCATTTT.

A few counts support this clonotype. The CDR3 here is CATSGTSSTDTQYF. The CDR3 region has the DNA TGTGCCACCAGTGGGACTAGCAGCACAGATACGCAGTATTTT. V and J are TRBV24-1 and TRBJ2-3; 8 nucleotides agree with TRBD2. The trim removed 5 bases at V and 0 bases at J, leaving 0 bases unmatched. The CDR3 is 14 amino acids. CDR1 and CDR2 (germline): KGHDR, SFDVKD.

The CDR3 DNA reads as TGTGCCAGTAGTATAAAGGGGGCGTATCAGCCCCAGCATTTT. Protein product: CASSIKGAYQPQHF. This rearrangement joins TRBV19 to TRBJ1-5, with 7 nucleotides matching TRBD1. Trimming took 2 bases from V and 5 from J; bases not matched to a gene: 3. The CDR3 runs to 14 residues. Germline CDR1 LNHDA, CDR2 SQIVND (reference sequence).

Many counts were recorded for this clonotype. The V and J genes are TRBV28 and TRBJ2-3, with 8 bases fitting TRBD2. CDR1 is MDHEN and CDR2 is SYDVKM in the germline V gene. The CDR3 extends over 15 amino acids. Unmatched junction bases numbered 6, after V lost 4 bases and J lost 3 bases. The CDR3 nucleotides are TGTGCCAGCAGTTCCCGGACTAGCAGGACAGATACGCAGTATTTT. Its translation is CASSSRTSRTDTQYF.

This clonotype appeared many times. This sequence joins TRBV30 and TRBJ2-2; D unclear. Trimming removed 2 bases at V and 0 bases at J, with 10 bases between. This CDR3 is built from 15 residues. From germline, CDR1 is GTSNPN and CDR2 SVGIG (reference sequence). CDR3 loop: CAWSKGPTNTGELFF. The CDR3 DNA follows: TGTGCCTGGAGTAAGGGCCCTACGAACACCGGGGAGCTGTTTTTT. Looking up the rest from reference TRBV30 and TRBJ2-2 gives the full variable domain: SQTIHQWPATLVQPVGSPLSLECTVEGTSNPNLYWYRQAAGRGLQLLFYSVGIGQISSEVPQNLSASRPQDRQFILSSKKLLLSDSGFYLCAWSKGPTNTGELFFGEGSRLTVL.

This clonotype was found many times. The chain is built from TRBV11-2 and TRBJ2-7, with 10 nucleotides matching TRBD1. Trimming took 5 bases from V and 4 from J; bases not matched to a gene: 2. The CDR3 consists of 13 residues. Germline CDR1 SGHAT, CDR2 FQNNGV. Here the CDR3 DNA reads TGTGCCAGCAGCGGGGGACAGGGGTACGAGCAGTACTTC. Encoded protein: CASSGGQGYEQYF.

CDR3 DNA: TGTGCCACCAGTGATTTCGATATACCCCACAGAGGGGGGTTCATTGAAGCTTTCTTT. As protein: CATSDFDIPHRGGFIEAFF. The chain has TRBV24-1 and TRBJ1-1; possibly TRBD1 for D (6 bases). Germline V gene sequence: CDR1 KGHDR, CDR2 SFDVKD. The ends were cut back, 1 base at V and 7 bases at J, with 27 bases in the middle. The CDR3 sequence is 19 residues long.

In its sample, this clonotype was seen a few times. The rearrangement links TRBV7-3 to TRBJ2-5, with D tentatively TRBD1 (5 bases). The V and J ends lost 5 bases and 5 bases respectively, with 15 bases between them. Germline V gives CDR1 SGHTA, CDR2 FQGTGA. This CDR3 contains 14 residues. The CDR3 protein is CASSRTGGLETQYF. Written as DNA, the CDR3 is TGTGCCAGCAGCCGCACAGGCGGTTTGGAGACCCAGTACTTC.

Many counts were recorded for this clonotype. The chain employs TRBV28 and TRBJ2-5; 9 positions agree with TRBD1. V lost 5 bases, J lost 5 bases, and 9 bases stayed unmatched. CDR3 length equals 15 residues. Germline values: CDR1 MDHEN, CDR2 SYDVKM. In DNA, the CDR3 is TGTGCCAGCAGTCCACAGGGGGCCGTTTGGGAGACCCAGTACTTC. This sequence encodes CASSPQGAVWETQYF. Full variable domain (outside the CDR3, taken from reference TRBV28 and TRBJ2-5): DVKVTQSSRYLVKRTGEKVFLECVQDMDHENMFWYRQDPGLGLRLIYFSYDVKMKEKGDIPEGYSVSREKKERFSLILESASTNQTSMYLCASSPQGAVWETQYFGPGTRLLVL.

Many counts were recorded for this clonotype. The chain is built from TRBV6-1 and TRBJ1-6; D call uncertain. The CDR3 totals 13 residues. V shed 7 bases and J shed 3 bases, with 7 bases lying between them. Germline V gene lookup returns CDR1 MNHNS and CDR2 SASEGT. The DNA of the CDR3 is TGTGCCAGCAAGCGGGACTATAATTCACCCCTCCACTTT. Translation: CASKRDYNSPLHF.